This TCR beta chain derives from a study of blood T cell repertoires in COVID-19. Overall study: From the United States, Italy and Spain came samples of acute and convalescent COVID-19. In each case, the material was cDNA or gDNA derived from T cells, B-cell-depleted T cells, or PBMCs.

This clone was detected only once. Original data processing: Estimation of nucleated cell counts was performed using reference gene primer amplification. Profiling relied on immunoSEQ multiplex PCR, and the TCRdb table lists in-frame clones only, not all of them. V, J and clone size derive from that table, while D and trimming were established from the DNA sequence. Among some 30,000 clones listed, 90% were seen once. The clonotype originates from a man aged 70 or older with active or convalescent COVID-19. The sequencing sample was made of peripheral blood.

For the CDR3, the DNA is TGTGCCAGCAGCTTACAACTAGCCAACACCGGGGAGCTGTTTTTT. Protein product: CASSLQLANTGELFF. The chain recombines TRBV7-3 with TRBJ2-2, with D maybe TRBD2 (6 bases). V lost 2 bases, J lost 2 bases, and 9 bases lay in between. The germline V gene has CDR1 SGHTA and CDR2 FQGTGA. This CDR3 is built from 15 residues.